Described below is a single T cell receptor beta chain sequence and its context. These data originate in a study of blood T cell repertoires in COVID-19. Study-level background: T cells, B-cell-depleted T cells, or PBMCs supplied cDNA or gDNA.

Which cohort a participant joined came from the clinical history participants gave. How the authors handled the data: Cell counts per sample came from amplifying reference gene primers. Method: immunoSEQ multiplex PCR; TCRdb's copy keeps in-frame clones and lacks some. That table supplies the V and J calls and clone size; D and trimming were determined from the DNA. The profile covers roughly 180,000 clones, with 81% appearing a single time and about 6% taken by the ten largest. The sequencing sample was made of PBMCs or T cells enriched from blood (not recorded which). This receptor was taken from a woman between 35 and 50 years old with acute COVID-19.

The CDR3 DNA sequence: TGTGCCAGCAGTTACGGGGCAGGTACCTCCTATGGCTACACCTTC. It encodes CASSYGAGTSYGYTF. This rearrangement joins TRBV6-6 to TRBJ1-2; D is perhaps TRBD1 (5 bases). The length of the CDR3 is 15 residues. Germline V gene sequence: CDR1 MNHNY, CDR2 SVGAGI (reference sequence). Deletions cut 2 bases from V and 4 bases from J, with 14 bases between.